This T cell receptor beta chain was sequenced for a study of blood T cells in healthy people across ages. V was trimmed by 5 bases and J by 0 bases, leaving 11 bases between them. The CDR3 extends over 15 amino acids. CDR1 is LNHNV and CDR2 is YYDKDF in the germline V gene (reference sequence). Next came a second PCR, run for about 6 to 12 cycles, which used a sample-barcoded 5' primer along with a J-beta primer mix. TCRdb independently ran MiXCR on the 5' RACE reads; one entry per CDR3 protein. Among fewer than 900,000 distinct CDR3 sequences listed, 40% to 45% were seen once. The sample holds one count of this clonotype. Its antigen remains unidentified. Study-level points and caveats: Greater diversity and more naive CD4+ cells were seen in long-lived donors than in aged donors.

Sequences were obtained from blood. The rearrangement uses TRBV15 and TRBJ1-3; D remains ambiguous. The sequence was collected from a woman aged 55-70 years in good health. In DNA, the CDR3 is TGTGCCACCAGCTTTGGCACGATCTCTGGAAACACCATATATTTT. Protein: CATSFGTISGNTIYF.